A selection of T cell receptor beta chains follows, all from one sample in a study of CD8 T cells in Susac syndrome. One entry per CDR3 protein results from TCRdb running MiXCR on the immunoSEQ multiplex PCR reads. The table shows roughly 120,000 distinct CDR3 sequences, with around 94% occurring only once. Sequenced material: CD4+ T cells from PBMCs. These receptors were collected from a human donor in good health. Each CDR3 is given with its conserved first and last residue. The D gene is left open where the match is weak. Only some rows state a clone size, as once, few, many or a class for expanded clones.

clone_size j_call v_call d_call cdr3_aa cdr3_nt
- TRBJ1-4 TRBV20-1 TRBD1 CSAGTGGSEKLFF TGCAGTGCTGGGACAGGGGGATCGGAAAAACTGTTTTTT
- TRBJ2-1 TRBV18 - CASSPVQGDVAYNEQFF TGTGCCAGCTCACCCGTTCAGGGAGATGTGGCCTACAATGAGCAGTTCTTC
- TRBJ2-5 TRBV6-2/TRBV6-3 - CASSHRTKQETQYF TGTGCCAGCAGTCACCGGACAAAACAAGAGACCCAGTACTTC
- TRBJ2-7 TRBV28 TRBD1 CASSDRQGYEQYF TGTGCCAGCAGTGATAGACAGGGCTACGAGCAGTACTTC
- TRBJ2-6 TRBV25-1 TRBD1 CASSDAGGNVLTF TGTGCCAGCAGTGATGCAGGGGGCAACGTCCTGACTTTC
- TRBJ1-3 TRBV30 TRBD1 CAWTAGTAFSGNTIYF TGTGCCTGGACCGCCGGGACAGCTTTCTCTGGAAACACCATATATTTT
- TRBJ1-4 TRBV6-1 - CASSATATNEKLFF TGTGCCAGCAGTGCCACAGCAACTAATGAAAAACTGTTTTTT
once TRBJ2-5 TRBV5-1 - CASSLPGLSQETQYF TGCGCCAGCAGCTTGCCCGGACTGTCACAAGAGACCCAGTACTTC
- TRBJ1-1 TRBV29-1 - CSVEGADTEAFF TGCAGCGTTGAGGGGGCTGACACTGAAGCTTTCTTT
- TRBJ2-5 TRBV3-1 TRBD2 CASSQASGAGVETQYF TGTGCCAGCAGCCAAGCGTCTGGAGCGGGGGTTGAGACCCAGTACTTC
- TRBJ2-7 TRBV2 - CASSEMGAVSYEQYF TGTGCCAGCAGTGAAATGGGGGCCGTATCCTACGAGCAGTACTTC
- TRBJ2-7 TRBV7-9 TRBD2 CASSTTSGPSYEQYF TGTGCCAGCAGCACGACTAGCGGCCCATCCTACGAGCAGTACTTC
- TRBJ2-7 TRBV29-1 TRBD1 CSVKTGGHEQYF TGCAGCGTGAAAACAGGGGGCCACGAGCAGTACTTC
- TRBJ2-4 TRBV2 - CASSDPTELAKNIQYF TGTGCCAGCAGTGATCCGACAGAACTAGCCAAAAACATTCAGTACTTC
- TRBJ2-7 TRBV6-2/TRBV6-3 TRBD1 CASSSTGGAKQYF TGTGCCAGCAGCTCCACAGGGGGCGCGAAGCAGTACTTC
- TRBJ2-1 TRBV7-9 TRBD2 CASSLGTSGSGEQFF TGTGCCAGCAGCTTAGGGACTAGCGGGAGTGGTGAGCAGTTCTTC
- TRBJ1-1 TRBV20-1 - CSARGETGTEAFF TGCAGTGCTAGAGGGGAAACCGGCACTGAAGCTTTCTTT
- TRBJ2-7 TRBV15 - CATSRSRGYEQYF TGTGCCACCAGCAGATCCCGAGGCTACGAGCAGTACTTC
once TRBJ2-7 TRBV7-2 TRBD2 CASSPKAGRDEQYF TGTGCCAGCAGCCCTAAGGCCGGGAGGGACGAGCAGTACTTC
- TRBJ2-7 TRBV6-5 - CASRTGAVSYEQYF TGTGCCAGCAGGACCGGAGCGGTCTCCTACGAGCAGTACTTC
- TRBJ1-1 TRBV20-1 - CSASRQVEEAFF TGCAGTGCTTCAAGGCAAGTGGAAGAAGCTTTCTTT
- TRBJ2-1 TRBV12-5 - CASGRGPGANNEQFF TGTGCTAGTGGCAGGGGCCCGGGAGCGAACAATGAGCAGTTCTTC
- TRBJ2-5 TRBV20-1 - CSARRIRDEMRETQYF TGCAGTGCTAGAAGGATCAGGGACGAAATGAGGGAGACCCAGTACTTC
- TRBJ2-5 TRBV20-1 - CSVSLGIFQETQYF TGCAGTGTGTCCCTAGGGATTTTTCAAGAGACCCAGTACTTC
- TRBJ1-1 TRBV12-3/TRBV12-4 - CASRIGAEAFF TGTGCCAGCAGGATAGGCGCTGAAGCTTTCTTT
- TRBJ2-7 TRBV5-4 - CASSLDLEGAKHF TGTGCCAGCAGCTTGGATCTTGAGGGAGCTAAGCACTTC
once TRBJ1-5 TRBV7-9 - CASSPKDLNQPQHF TGTGCCAGCAGCCCTAAGGACCTTAATCAGCCCCAGCATTTT
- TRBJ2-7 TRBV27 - CASSLSSRVLGEQYF TGTGCCAGCAGTTTATCATCCAGGGTTTTGGGCGAGCAGTACTTC
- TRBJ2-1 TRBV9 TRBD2 CASSTRLAGGLYNEQFF TGTGCCAGCAGCACCCGACTAGCGGGAGGGCTTTACAATGAGCAGTTCTTC
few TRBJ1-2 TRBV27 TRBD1 CASSLGQQGDYGYTF TGTGCCAGCAGTTTGGGGCAACAGGGGGACTATGGCTACACCTTC
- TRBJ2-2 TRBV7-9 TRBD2 CASRRGLAGNPNTGELFF TGTGCCAGCAGAAGGGGCCTAGCGGGAAACCCGAACACCGGGGAGCTGTTTTTT
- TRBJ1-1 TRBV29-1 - CSVSRQNTEAFF TGCAGCGTCTCACGACAGAACACTGAAGCTTTCTTT
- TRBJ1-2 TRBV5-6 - CASSPAWNSNYGYTF TGTGCCAGCAGCCCGGCTTGGAACTCTAACTATGGCTACACCTTC
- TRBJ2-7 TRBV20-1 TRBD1 CSARVSPGQGAGEQYF TGCAGTGCTAGAGTTTCGCCGGGACAGGGGGCGGGCGAGCAGTACTTC
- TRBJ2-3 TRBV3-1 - CASSARGGTDTQYF TGTGCCAGCAGCGCTAGGGGGGGCACAGATACGCAGTATTTT
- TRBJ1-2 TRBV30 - CAWSVAEYGYTF TGTGCCTGGAGTGTAGCAGAATATGGCTACACCTTC